The 31 T cell receptor beta chains below all came from one sample that was sequenced in a study of shared clonotypes between healthy human individuals. Using immunoSEQ multiplex PCR, the repertoire was profiled, and TCRdb retains in-frame clones only, with some absent. The sample contains 550,000 to 800,000 clones, over 65% of which appear only once. Sequences were obtained from memory CD4+ T cells sorted from blood. Specified subset: CD45RA-negative fraction. Receptors originate from a woman in her 30s in good health.

The J gene is TRBJ1-1, the V gene TRBV5-8; tentative D call: TRBD1 (5 bases). CDR1 is SGHTS and CDR2 is YDEGEE in the germline V gene. This CDR3 spans 11 amino acids. The V and J ends lost 4 bases and 10 bases respectively, with 11 bases between them. The CDR3 DNA reads TGTGCCAGCAGCCTAATAGGGGTAGCTTTCTTT. Its protein product is CASSLIGVAFF.

This chain uses TRBV5-1 with TRBJ2-1; D ambiguous. The CDR3 length is 12 residues. Per germline, CDR1 SGHRS and CDR2 YFSETQ. Trimming removed 2 bases at V and 15 bases at J, with 15 bases between. The CDR3 coding sequence is TGCGCCAGCAGCTTTGATGTGGGCCCGGGGTTCTTC. Amino acid sequence: CASSFDVGPGFF.

A remark on this clone: Other DNA sequences in the sample encode the same CDR3. The chain joins TRBV7-6 to TRBJ2-7; D ambiguous. The germline V gene encodes CDR1 SGHVS and CDR2 FNYEAQ. The V end lost 2 bases, the J end lost 0 bases, and 5 bases lay between the germline ends. This CDR3 contains 13 residues. The CDR3 loop reads CASSLSRSYEQYF. As DNA, the CDR3 is TGTGCCAGCAGCTTATCCCGCTCCTACGAGCAGTACTTC.

The chain has TRBV19 and TRBJ2-1, with unresolved D. The CDR3 spans 13 residues. V lost 5 bases, J lost 1 base, and 6 bases lay in between. The germline V gene has CDR1 LNHDA and CDR2 SQIVND (reference sequence). The CDR3 loop is CASSSWSYNEQFF. In nucleotides, the CDR3 is TGTGCCAGTAGTTCGTGGTCCTACAATGAGCAGTTCTTC.

About this clone: The same CDR3 is also encoded by other DNA sequences in this sample. The chain couples TRBV7-2 to TRBJ2-7, with D unclear. The CDR3 spans 13 residues. V lost 3 bases, J lost 2 bases, and 8 bases lay in between. From germline, CDR1 is SGHTA and CDR2 FQGNSA. CDR3 sequence reads: CASSFGQAYEQYF. CDR3 nucleotide sequence: TGTGCCAGCAGCTTCGGCCAAGCCTACGAGCAGTACTTC. The variable domain in full, with the rest retrieved from reference TRBV7-2 and TRBJ2-7, is GAGVSQSPSNKVTEKGKDVELRCDPISGHTALYWYRQSLGQGLEFLIYFQGNSAPDKSGLPSDRFSAERTGGSVSTLTIQRTQQEDSAVYLCASSFGQAYEQYFGPGTRLTVT.

The chain recombines TRBV28 with TRBJ2-5; no reliable D call. V lost 4 bases, J lost 7 bases, and 10 bases lay in between. This CDR3 has 12 amino acids. Looked up from germline, CDR1 is MDHEN and CDR2 is SYDVKM. CDR3 bases: TGTGCCAGCAGTTGGGTTGGCGGGACCCAGTACTTC. As protein: CASSWVGGTQYF.

This chain links TRBV6-1 with TRBJ2-1; D is uncertain. The CDR3 contains 15 residues. V was cut by 2 bases and J by 2 bases, with 10 bases left in between. Germline V gene sequence: CDR1 MNHNS, CDR2 SASEGT. For the CDR3, the DNA is TGTGCCAGCAGTGAAAAGGCTAGACCCTACAATGAGCAGTTCTTC. Amino acids: CASSEKARPYNEQFF.

The genes are TRBV28 and TRBJ2-6; no definite D call. Germline V gene data show CDR1 as MDHEN and CDR2 as SYDVKM. This CDR3 is 14 amino acids long. V was pared by 5 bases and J by 0 bases, with 5 bases between. In DNA form, the CDR3 reads TGTGCCAGCAGTAAGATCTCTGGGGCCAACGTCCTGACTTTC. This encodes CASSKISGANVLTF.

The chain joins TRBV4-1 to TRBJ1-1; D is ambiguous. The germline V gene has CDR1 MGHRA and CDR2 YSYEKL. Trimming took off 0 bases at V and 6 bases at J, with 11 bases between the two ends. The CDR3 has 14 amino acids. CDR3 amino acids: CASSQDSARPEAFF. CDR3 sequence (DNA): TGCGCCAGCAGCCAAGATTCGGCCAGGCCTGAAGCTTTCTTT.

This clone was picked up one time. The V gene is TRBV6-1, the J gene TRBJ2-3, with D possibly matching TRBD2 (5 bases). V gave up 0 bases and J gave up 3 bases, with 10 bases separating them. The CDR3 has 15 residues. CDR1 and CDR2 from the germline V gene are MNHNS and SASEGT. This chain's CDR3 is CASSEAGAATDTQYF. CDR3 DNA: TGTGCCAGCAGTGAAGCGGGAGCCGCTACAGATACGCAGTATTTT.

The chain combines TRBV14 with TRBJ2-7; 12 bases match TRBD2. The CDR3 is 15 residues long. Trimming cost V 4 bases and J 3 bases; bases outside gene matches: 4. Germline V lookup: CDR1 SGHDN, CDR2 FVKESK. CDR3 protein: CASSRPSGGGYEQYF. CDR3 DNA: TGTGCCAGCAGCCGTCCTAGCGGGGGGGGCTACGAGCAGTACTTC.

CDR3 in amino acids: CATSRGDRGIGTEAFF. CDR3 coding DNA: TGTGCCACCAGCAGGGGGGACAGGGGTATAGGCACTGAAGCTTTCTTT. This chain links TRBV15 with TRBJ1-1; TRBD1 agrees at 10 bases. CDR1 is LNHNV and CDR2 is YYDKDF in the germline V gene (reference sequence). V lost 3 bases and J lost 4; bases outside the gene matches: 8. The CDR3 loop spans 16 amino acids.

The CDR3 DNA reads as TGCGCCAGCAGCCAAGATTGGCGTAGGGGTCTGTATAATTCACCCCTCCACTTT. Protein sequence: CASSQDWRRGLYNSPLHF. V gene TRBV4-1 combines with J gene TRBJ1-6; possible D gene TRBD1, 5 bases. This CDR3 spans 18 amino acids. The ends were cut back, 0 bases at V and 4 bases at J, with 16 bases in the middle. Germline V gene sequence: CDR1 MGHRA, CDR2 YSYEKL.

The V and J genes are TRBV7-9 and TRBJ2-2; 11 bases fit TRBD2. The V gene's germline CDR1 is SEHNR and CDR2 FQNEAQ (reference sequence). This CDR3 is 15 amino acids long. Germline trimming cut 5 bases from V and 2 bases from J; bases unmatched to any gene: 1. The CDR3 reads CASSRLAGNTGELFF. The DNA for the CDR3 is TGTGCCAGCAGCCGACTAGCGGGAAACACCGGGGAGCTGTTTTTT.

The V gene is TRBV28, the J gene TRBJ2-2; D is unclear. The CDR3 is made up of 15 amino acids. Trimming pared 4 bases from V and 2 bases from J, leaving 11 bases between. Germline CDR1 MDHEN, CDR2 SYDVKM. In nucleotides, the CDR3 is TGTGCCAGCAGTTCCCCTGCGGTAAACACCGGGGAGCTGTTTTTT. It is translated as CASSSPAVNTGELFF.

The V call is TRBV6-1, the J call TRBJ1-1; D is undetermined. V lost 5 bases, J lost 4 bases, and 11 bases lay in between. This CDR3 contains 13 residues. Germline lookup yields CDR1 MNHNS and CDR2 SASEGT. CDR3 DNA: TGTGCCAGCAGTATAACAGAAGCCACTGAAGCTTTCTTT. It is translated as CASSITEATEAFF.

The chain joins TRBV25-1 to TRBJ2-3, with 15 bases lining up with TRBD2. In germline, CDR1 is MGHDK, CDR2 SYGVNS. The junction had 5 bases not matched to a gene; V was cut back by 6 bases and J by 1 base. The CDR3 is made up of 17 amino acids. The CDR3 loop is CASSGLAGGLGTDTQYF. For the CDR3, the DNA is TGTGCCAGCAGCGGACTAGCGGGAGGGCTTGGCACAGATACGCAGTATTTT.

The V gene is TRBV21-1, the J gene TRBJ1-1. TRBV21-1 represents a pseudogene. The CDR3 totals 14 residues. The CDR3 is CASSKGWERTEAFF. The CDR3 region has the DNA TGTGCCAGCAGCAAAGGGTGGGAAAGGACCGAAGCTTTCTTT.

This clone has only a few counts. V and J are TRBV27 and TRBJ2-5, with TRBD1 matching over 7 bases. The CDR3 loop spans 16 amino acids. Germline V gives CDR1 MNHEY, CDR2 SMNVEV (reference sequence). The junction had 10 bases not matched to a gene; V was cut back by 1 base and J by 5 bases. In nucleotides, the CDR3 is TGTGCCAGCAGTTTATTCCCCGACAGGGTGTGGGAGACCCAGTACTTC. Translation gives CASSLFPDRVWETQYF.

The J gene is TRBJ2-7, the V gene TRBV5-1; possibly TRBD1 for D (6 bases). This CDR3 is built from 14 residues. Germline assignment: CDR1 SGHRS and CDR2 YFSETQ. Trimming pared 0 bases from V and 3 bases from J, leaving 10 bases between. CDR3 residues: CASSLGTAIYEQYF. The CDR3 DNA reads as TGCGCCAGCAGCTTGGGGACAGCGATCTACGAGCAGTACTTC.

This chain links TRBV27 with TRBJ2-1, with 11 bases aligning to TRBD2. J gave up 6 bases and V 5 bases, and 12 bases lay outside the gene matches. CDR3 length: 17 amino acids. Germline CDR1 MNHEY, CDR2 SMNVEV (reference sequence). This chain's CDR3 is CASSPRLAGRQFNEQFF. In nucleotides, the CDR3 is TGTGCCAGCAGTCCCAGACTAGCGGGGCGACAATTCAATGAGCAGTTCTTC.

The V and J genes are TRBV14 and TRBJ2-5; D gene unclear. Germline CDR1 SGHDN, CDR2 FVKESK. The CDR3 runs to 14 residues. Trimming removed 3 bases from V and 0 bases from J, with 8 bases in between. CDR3 residues: CASSHRQNQETQYF. For the CDR3, the DNA is TGTGCCAGCAGCCATCGGCAGAACCAAGAGACCCAGTACTTC.

This rearrangement joins TRBV28 to TRBJ2-3; D is unclear. This CDR3 is 11 amino acids long. Looked up from germline, CDR1 is MDHEN and CDR2 is SYDVKM. V lost 4 bases and J 4 bases, leaving 3 bases between the germline ends. In DNA, the CDR3 is TGTGCCAGCAGTTCAGCAGATACGCAGTATTTT. It translates to CASSSADTQYF.

The chain is built from TRBV2 and TRBJ1-1; the D is unclear. CDR3 length: 14 residues. With 1 base removed from V and 9 bases from J, the gap between germline ends came to 15 bases. The germline V gene has CDR1 SNHLY and CDR2 FYNNEI. In DNA, the CDR3 is TGTGCCAGCAGTGAAGGGTGGGGTCCGATAAAAGCTTTCTTT. It yields the protein CASSEGWGPIKAFF.

Only a few counts were recorded for this clone. At the DNA level, this CDR3 is encoded by other sequences in the same sample as well. The chain employs TRBV2 and TRBJ2-5, with 9 bases aligning to TRBD1. V was clipped by 4 bases and J by 2 bases; unmatched bases: 5. From germline, CDR1 is SNHLY and CDR2 FYNNEI. The CDR3 runs 15 residues. The CDR3 protein is CASSAEGQGQETQYF. CDR3 nucleotides: TGTGCCAGCAGTGCCGAGGGACAGGGACAAGAGACCCAGTACTTC.

This chain links TRBV7-3 with TRBJ2-1; 14 positions match TRBD2. Unmatched junction bases numbered 5, after V lost 5 bases and J lost 8 bases. CDR3 length: 15 residues. Germline lookup yields CDR1 SGHTA and CDR2 FQGTGA. The CDR3 region is CASSPGLAGVYEQFF. The CDR3 coding sequence is TGTGCCAGCAGCCCGGGACTAGCGGGAGTGTATGAGCAGTTCTTC.

The chain combines TRBV4-1 with TRBJ1-2; no definite D call. The length of the CDR3 is 11 residues. V was clipped by 3 bases and J by 8 bases, with 7 bases between them. Germline V gene lookup returns CDR1 MGHRA and CDR2 YSYEKL. The CDR3 bases are TGCGCCAGCAGCCAGCGTGGGGGCTACACCTTC. Its translation: CASSQRGGYTF.

The V and J genes are TRBV27 and TRBJ2-5, with D tentatively TRBD1 (6 bases). Germline loops: CDR1 MNHEY, CDR2 SMNVEV (reference sequence). Trimming took off 5 bases at V and 5 bases at J, with 15 bases between the two ends. This CDR3 has 14 amino acids. The CDR3 reads CASSKRQDSETQYF. In nucleotides, the CDR3 is TGTGCCAGCAGTAAAAGACAGGATAGTGAGACCCAGTACTTC.

V and J are TRBV7-3 and TRBJ2-3; 9 nucleotides align to TRBD1. The CDR3 loop spans 14 amino acids. Germline CDR1 is SGHTA and CDR2 is FQGTGA. After removal of 4 bases from V and 3 bases from J, the junction contained 2 bases not matched to a gene. DNA of the CDR3: TGTGCCAGCAGCTCGGGGACAGGGACAGATACGCAGTATTTT. Amino acid sequence: CASSSGTGTDTQYF.

V usage is TRBV28 and J usage is TRBJ1-5; no firm D call. CDR1 is MDHEN, CDR2 SYDVKM, per germline. The CDR3 length is 15 residues. Trimming stripped 1 base from V and 5 bases from J, with 12 bases between. CDR3 DNA sequence: TGTGCCAGCAGTTTATCCCTATGGTCGGATCAGCCCCAGCATTTT. Its translation is CASSLSLWSDQPQHF.

Concerning this clone itself: This sample also contains other DNA sequences that code for the same CDR3. This sequence joins TRBV5-6 and TRBJ1-2; D is ambiguous. The length of the CDR3 is 14 residues. Germline loops: CDR1 SGHDT, CDR2 YYEEEE. The germline V and J ends were trimmed by 0 bases and 0 bases, with 6 bases remaining between them. DNA of the CDR3: TGTGCCAGCAGCTTGGTAGCCGCTAACTATGGCTACACCTTC. Protein product: CASSLVAANYGYTF.